A single sample is the source of the 3 T cell receptor beta chains below, sequenced in a study of T cells after yellow fever vaccination. In TCRdb, the 5' RACE reads were re-called with MiXCR into one record per CDR3 protein. The sample shows fewer than 450,000 distinct CDR3 sequences, roughly 4% of them seen only once. The source was PBMCs, collected 5 days after the yellow fever booster vaccination. These receptors came from a man aged 18-30 years who received the YFV17D yellow fever vaccine.

In its sample, this clonotype was seen many times. The chain recombines TRBV25-1 with TRBJ2-5; the D is unclear. The CDR3 loop spans 15 amino acids. Germline V gene data show CDR1 as MGHDK and CDR2 as SYGVNS. Trimming took 4 bases from V and 4 from J, leaving 16 bases between them. In DNA form, the CDR3 reads TGTGCCAGCAGTGGGGCTTTAGGTGGAGTAGAGACCCAGTACTTC. It translates to CASSGALGGVETQYF.

This clonotype showed up just a few times. The chain recombines TRBV5-5 with TRBJ1-1; D is uncertain. The V and J ends lost 4 bases and 0 bases respectively, with 13 bases between them. The CDR3 sequence is 15 residues long. Germline V CDR1 and CDR2: SGHKS, YYEKEE (reference sequence). In nucleotides, the CDR3 is TGTGCCAGCAGCGCAAATGTCGGGGTGAACACTGAAGCTTTCTTT. Protein sequence: CASSANVGVNTEAFF.

In its sample, this clonotype was seen many times. The rearrangement joins TRBV6-2 or TRBV6-3 to TRBJ2-2; D call uncertain. Deletions cut 4 bases from V and 3 bases from J, with 6 bases between. Germline-derived CDR1 and CDR2 are MNHEY and SVGEGT. The CDR3 is 13 amino acids. CDR3 sequence: CASSSHYTGELFF. The CDR3 region has the DNA TGTGCCAGCAGTTCCCACTACACCGGGGAGCTGTTTTTT.